The 5 T cell receptor beta chains listed next were all sequenced from one sample in a study of blood T cell repertoires in COVID-19. Produced via immunoSEQ multiplex PCR; TCRdb's table is partial and in-frame only. The table lists some 93,000 clones, about 76% of them singletons, with 24% in the top ten. Source material: peripheral blood. The source of these receptors is a human donor in a cohort sampled during active COVID-19.

The rearrangement joins TRBV19 to TRBJ2-2; 8 bases match TRBD1. Looked up from germline, CDR1 is LNHDA and CDR2 is SQIVND (reference sequence). This CDR3 is built from 15 residues. V lost 5 bases to trimming and J lost 2 bases; unmatched junction nucleotides: 4. The CDR3 loop is CASSAGTGNTGELFF. CDR3 nucleotide sequence: TGTGCCAGTAGTGCAGGGACAGGAAACACCGGGGAGCTGTTTTTT. Together with reference TRBV19 and TRBJ2-2, the CDR3 gives the full variable domain: DGGITQSPKYLFRKEGQNVTLSCEQNLNHDAMYWYRQDPGQGLRLIYYSQIVNDFQKGDIAEGYSVSREKKESFPLTVTSAQKNPTAFYLCASSAGTGNTGELFFGEGSRLTVL.

This clone showed up just once. V usage is TRBV12-3 or TRBV12-4 and J usage is TRBJ2-1; no firm D call. The CDR3 contains 12 residues. V was shortened by 3 bases and J by 8 bases, with 8 bases between the two germline ends. The CDR3 loop reads CASSFSRYEQFF. CDR3 nucleotide sequence: TGTGCCAGCAGTTTCTCGCGTTATGAGCAGTTCTTC.

The rearrangement uses TRBV6-5 and TRBJ2-7; 9 bases are a match to TRBD2. From germline, CDR1 is MNHEY and CDR2 SVGAGI. V was clipped by 9 bases and J by 6 bases; unmatched bases: 9. The CDR3 length is 13 residues. CDR3 sequence reads: CASLAGAGGEQYF. The CDR3 nucleotides are TGTGCCAGTTTAGCGGGAGCAGGGGGCGAGCAGTACTTC.

V usage is TRBV5-1 and J usage is TRBJ2-3, with TRBD2 as a possible D gene (5 bases). Germline V gene data show CDR1 as SGHRS and CDR2 as YFSETQ. The CDR3 extends over 15 amino acids. V shed 0 bases and J shed 2 bases, with 10 bases lying between them. CDR3 sequence: CASSLGGLLTDTQYF. CDR3 DNA: TGCGCCAGCAGCTTGGGTGGACTCCTCACAGATACGCAGTATTTT.

The CDR3 loop reads CASSAGHGTGELFF. The CDR3 region has the DNA TGCGCCAGCAGCGCGGGCCATGGCACCGGGGAGCTGTTTTTT. The chain uses TRBV5-1 and TRBJ2-2, with D possibly TRBD2 on 5 matching bases. Germline CDR1 and CDR2: SGHRS and YFSETQ. CDR3 length equals 14 residues. Trimming removed 4 bases at V and 4 bases at J, with 11 bases between.